The T cell receptor (beta chain) described here comes from a study of blood T cells in healthy people across ages. PCR was performed a second time for roughly 6 to 12 cycles using a sample-barcoded 5' primer and a J-beta primer mix. One entry per CDR3 protein results from TCRdb running MiXCR on the 5' RACE reads. The repertoire consists of fewer than 800,000 distinct CDR3 sequences, with around 48% occurring once and the leading ten covering around 32%. Per the germline V gene, CDR1 is SNHLY and CDR2 is FYNNEI. The junction had 6 bases not matched to a gene; V was cut back by 9 bases and J by 3 bases. CDR3 length: 13 amino acids.

Material for sequencing was blood. The chain is built from TRBV2 and TRBJ2-7, with TRBD2 matching 9 bases. The sequence was obtained from a woman in her fifties or sixties in good health. CDR3 residues: CASCVREGYEQYF. The CDR3 coding sequence is TGTGCCAGTTGCGTGCGGGAGGGCTACGAGCAGTACTTC.